This TCR beta chain appears in the sequencing data of a study of response to subunit inactivated influenza vaccine. V lost 2 bases to trimming and J lost 7 bases; unmatched junction nucleotides: 19. CDR1 MGHDK and CDR2 SYGVNS come from the germline V gene. CDR3 length: 19 residues. Only a few counts were recorded for this clonotype. TCRdb independently ran MiXCR on the RT-PCR reads; one entry per CDR3 protein. The sample comprises about 830,000 distinct CDR3 sequences, roughly 18% of which are singletons, and approximately 10% rests with the top ten. This TCR came from a man aged 50-59 years who received an inactivated influenza vaccine. V gene TRBV25-1 combines with J gene TRBJ2-1; 8 bases map to TRBD2. Sequencing used PBMCs from blood, obtained more than 4 days after vaccination. CDR3 region: CASSESTAGGPNRVNEQFF. The DNA of the CDR3 is TGTGCCAGCAGTGAAAGTACCGCGGGAGGCCCAAACCGGGTGAATGAGCAGTTCTTC.